These 2 T cell receptor beta chains were sequenced from one sample in a study of CD8+ T cells in alopecia areata. Following extraction, RNA underwent reverse transcription to cDNA, which served as the sequencing template. Some clones are missing from TCRdb's copy, which holds only in-frame ones; the method was immunoSEQ multiplex PCR. Among roughly 180,000 clones listed, 53% were seen once. The sample's treatment: oral pan-JAK inhibitor, 5-10 mg twice daily. Sequencing was performed on CD8+ T cells sorted from blood, taken at week 24, from a patient treated with tofacitinib. The receptors were gathered from a human donor with alopecia areata.

This clone appeared a few times. This chain joins TRBV5-1 and TRBJ2-3; D is ambiguous. Looked up from germline, CDR1 is SGHRS and CDR2 is YFSETQ. The CDR3 contains 13 residues. The V and J ends lost 4 bases and 2 bases respectively, with 8 bases between them. CDR3 nucleotide sequence: TGCGCCAGCAGCCTAAATCCCACAGATACGCAGTATTTT. Translated, it gives CASSLNPTDTQYF.

The J gene is TRBJ2-3, the V gene TRBV4-1; possible D gene TRBD2, 6 bases. V lost 3 bases, J lost 1 base, and 14 bases lay in between. Germline V gives CDR1 MGHRA, CDR2 YSYEKL. This CDR3 comprises 16 residues. CDR3 bases: TGCGCCAGCAGCCAGGGGACTGGGGGTGGCACAGATACGCAGTATTTT. Translation gives CASSQGTGGGTDTQYF.